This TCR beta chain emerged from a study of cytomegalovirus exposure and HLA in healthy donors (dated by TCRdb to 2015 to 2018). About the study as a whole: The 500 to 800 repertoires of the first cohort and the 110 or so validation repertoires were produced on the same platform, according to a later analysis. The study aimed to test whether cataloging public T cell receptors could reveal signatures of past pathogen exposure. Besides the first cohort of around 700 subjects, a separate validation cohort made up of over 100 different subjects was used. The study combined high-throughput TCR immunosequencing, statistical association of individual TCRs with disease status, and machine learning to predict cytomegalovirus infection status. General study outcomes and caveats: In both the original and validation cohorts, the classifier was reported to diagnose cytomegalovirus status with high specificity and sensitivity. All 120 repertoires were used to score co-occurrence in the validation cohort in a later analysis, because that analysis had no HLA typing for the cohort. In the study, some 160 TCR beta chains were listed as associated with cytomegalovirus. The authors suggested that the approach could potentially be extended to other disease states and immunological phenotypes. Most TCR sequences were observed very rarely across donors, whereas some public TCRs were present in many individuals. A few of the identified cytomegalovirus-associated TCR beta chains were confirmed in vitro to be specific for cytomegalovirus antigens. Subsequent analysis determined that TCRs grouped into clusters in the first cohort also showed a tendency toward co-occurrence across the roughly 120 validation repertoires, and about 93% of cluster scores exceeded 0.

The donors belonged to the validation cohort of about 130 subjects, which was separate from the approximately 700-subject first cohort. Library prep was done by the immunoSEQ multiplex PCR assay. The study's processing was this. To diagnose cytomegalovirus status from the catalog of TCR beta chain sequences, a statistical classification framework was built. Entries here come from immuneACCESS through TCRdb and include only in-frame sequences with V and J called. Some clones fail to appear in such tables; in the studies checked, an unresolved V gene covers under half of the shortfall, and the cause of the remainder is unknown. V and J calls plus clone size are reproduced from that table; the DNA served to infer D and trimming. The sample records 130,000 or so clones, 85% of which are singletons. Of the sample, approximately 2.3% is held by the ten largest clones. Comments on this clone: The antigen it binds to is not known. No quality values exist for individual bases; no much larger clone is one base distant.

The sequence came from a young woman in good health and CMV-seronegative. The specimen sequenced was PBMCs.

In nucleotide form, the sequence is TGTGCCAGCAGCAAGCAGGCTTTGCCGACCACCGGGGAGCTGTTTTTT. Translation gives CASSKQALPTTGELFF. The chain is encoded by TRBV27 joined to TRBJ2-2, with the identity of the D gene unclear. Trimming at the junction amounts to 6 bases on V and 4 bases on J, and the germline ends lie 18 bases apart. Taken from the germline V gene (reference sequence), the CDR1 and CDR2 loops are MNHEY and SMNVEV. The CDR3 runs 16 amino acids, cysteine and phenylalanine included. Only the CDR3 part of the read is kept: 48 bases, read in frame from the first base.